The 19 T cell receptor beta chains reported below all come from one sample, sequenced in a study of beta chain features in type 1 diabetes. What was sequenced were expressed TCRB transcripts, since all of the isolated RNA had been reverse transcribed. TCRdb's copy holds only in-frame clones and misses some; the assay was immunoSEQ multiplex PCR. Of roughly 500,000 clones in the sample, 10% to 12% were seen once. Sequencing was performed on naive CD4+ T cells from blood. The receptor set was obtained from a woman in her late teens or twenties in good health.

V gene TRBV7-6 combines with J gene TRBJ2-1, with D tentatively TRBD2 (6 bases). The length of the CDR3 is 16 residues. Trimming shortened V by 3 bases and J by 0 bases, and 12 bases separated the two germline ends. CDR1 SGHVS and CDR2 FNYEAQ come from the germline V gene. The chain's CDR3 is CASSFSLRGSYNEQFF. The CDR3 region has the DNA TGTGCCAGCAGCTTTTCATTGCGGGGCTCCTACAATGAGCAGTTCTTC.

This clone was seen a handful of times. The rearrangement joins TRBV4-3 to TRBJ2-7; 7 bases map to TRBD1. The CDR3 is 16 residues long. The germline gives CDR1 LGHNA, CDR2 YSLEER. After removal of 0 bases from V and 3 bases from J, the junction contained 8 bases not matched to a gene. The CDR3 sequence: CASSQDWRQGNYEQYF. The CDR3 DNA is TGCGCCAGCAGCCAAGATTGGAGACAGGGCAACTACGAGCAGTACTTC.

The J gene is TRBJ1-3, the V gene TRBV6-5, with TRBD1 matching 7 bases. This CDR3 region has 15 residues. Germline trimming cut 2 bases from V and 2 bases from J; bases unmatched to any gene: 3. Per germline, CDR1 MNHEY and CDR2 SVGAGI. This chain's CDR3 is CASSYVGTAGNTIYF. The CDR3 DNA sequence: TGTGCCAGCAGTTACGTTGGGACAGCTGGAAACACCATATATTTT.

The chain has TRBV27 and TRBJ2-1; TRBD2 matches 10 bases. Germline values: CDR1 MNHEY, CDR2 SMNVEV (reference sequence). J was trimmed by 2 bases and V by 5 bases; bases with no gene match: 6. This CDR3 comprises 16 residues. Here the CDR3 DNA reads TGTGCCAGCAGTCGTACGGGACTAGCGCCCTACAATGAGCAGTTCTTC. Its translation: CASSRTGLAPYNEQFF.

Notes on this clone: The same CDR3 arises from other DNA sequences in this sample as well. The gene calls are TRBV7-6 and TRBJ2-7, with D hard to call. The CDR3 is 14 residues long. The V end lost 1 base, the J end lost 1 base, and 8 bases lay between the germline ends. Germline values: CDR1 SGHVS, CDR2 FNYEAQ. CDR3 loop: CASSLGTGSYEQYF. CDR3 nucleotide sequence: TGTGCCAGCAGCTTAGGAACGGGTTCCTACGAGCAGTACTTC. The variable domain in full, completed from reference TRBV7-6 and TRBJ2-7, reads GAGVSQSPRYKVTKRGQDVALRCDPISGHVSLYWYRQALGQGPEFLTYFNYEAQQDKSGLPNDRFSAERPEGSISTLTIQRTEQRDSAMYRCASSLGTGSYEQYFGPGTRLTVT.

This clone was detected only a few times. The CDR3 here is CASSGANEQFF. The CDR3, as DNA: TGTGCCAGCAGTGGAGCGAATGAGCAGTTCTTC. This sequence joins TRBV7-2 and TRBJ2-1; D unresolved. Per germline, CDR1 SGHTA and CDR2 FQGNSA. The CDR3 has 11 amino acids. The V gene lost 6 bases and the J gene lost 7 bases, with 7 bases spanning the gap.

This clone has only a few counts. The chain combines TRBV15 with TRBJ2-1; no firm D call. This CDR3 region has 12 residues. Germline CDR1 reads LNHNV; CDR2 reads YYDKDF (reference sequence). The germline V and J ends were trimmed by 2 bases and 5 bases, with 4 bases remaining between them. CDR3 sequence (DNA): TGTGCCACCAGCAGACAGGACAATGAGCAGTTCTTC. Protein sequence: CATSRQDNEQFF. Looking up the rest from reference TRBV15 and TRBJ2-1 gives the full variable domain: DAMVIQNPRYQVTQFGKPVTLSCSQTLNHNVMYWYQQKSSQAPKLLFHYYDKDFNNEADTPDNFQSRRPNTSFCFLDIRSPGLGDTAMYLCATSRQDNEQFFGPGTRLTVL.

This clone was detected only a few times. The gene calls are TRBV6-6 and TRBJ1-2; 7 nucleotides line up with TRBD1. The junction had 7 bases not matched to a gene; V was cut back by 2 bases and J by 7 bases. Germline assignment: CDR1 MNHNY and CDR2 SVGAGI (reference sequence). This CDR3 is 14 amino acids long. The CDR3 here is CASSYGQAVSGYTF. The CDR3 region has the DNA TGTGCCAGCAGTTACGGACAGGCGGTTTCTGGCTACACCTTC.

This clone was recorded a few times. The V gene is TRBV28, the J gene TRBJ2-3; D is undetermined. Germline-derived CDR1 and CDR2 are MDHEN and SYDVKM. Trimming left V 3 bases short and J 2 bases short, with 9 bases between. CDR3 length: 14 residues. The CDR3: CASSFILVTDTQYF. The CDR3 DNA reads TGTGCCAGCAGTTTTATACTGGTCACAGATACGCAGTATTTT. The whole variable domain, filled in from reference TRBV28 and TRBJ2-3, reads DVKVTQSSRYLVKRTGEKVFLECVQDMDHENMFWYRQDPGLGLRLIYFSYDVKMKEKGDIPEGYSVSREKKERFSLILESASTNQTSMYLCASSFILVTDTQYFGPGTRLTVL.

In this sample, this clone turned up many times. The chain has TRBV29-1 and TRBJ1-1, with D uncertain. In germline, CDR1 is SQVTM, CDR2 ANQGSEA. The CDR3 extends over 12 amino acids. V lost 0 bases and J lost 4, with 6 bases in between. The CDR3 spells CSVEEGSTEAFF. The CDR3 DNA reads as TGCAGCGTTGAAGAAGGCAGCACTGAAGCTTTCTTT.

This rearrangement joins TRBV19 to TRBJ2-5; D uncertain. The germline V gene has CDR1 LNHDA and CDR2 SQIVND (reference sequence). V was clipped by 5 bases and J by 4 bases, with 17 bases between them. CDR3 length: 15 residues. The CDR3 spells CASSQNPDTGETQYF. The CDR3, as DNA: TGTGCCAGTAGTCAGAATCCCGACACCGGAGAGACCCAGTACTTC.

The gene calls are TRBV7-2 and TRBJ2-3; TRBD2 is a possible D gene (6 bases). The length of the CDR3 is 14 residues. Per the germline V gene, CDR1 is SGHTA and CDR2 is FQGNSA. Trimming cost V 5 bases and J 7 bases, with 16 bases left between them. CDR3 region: CASSQSRGTNTQYF. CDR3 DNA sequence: TGTGCCAGCAGCCAATCTCGCGGGACCAATACGCAGTATTTT.

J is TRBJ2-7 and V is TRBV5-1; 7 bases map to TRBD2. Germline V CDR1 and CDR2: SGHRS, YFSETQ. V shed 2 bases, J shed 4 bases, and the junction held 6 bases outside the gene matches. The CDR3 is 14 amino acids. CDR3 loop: CASSFAGEAYEQYF. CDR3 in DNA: TGCGCCAGCAGCTTTGCGGGAGAAGCTTACGAGCAGTACTTC.

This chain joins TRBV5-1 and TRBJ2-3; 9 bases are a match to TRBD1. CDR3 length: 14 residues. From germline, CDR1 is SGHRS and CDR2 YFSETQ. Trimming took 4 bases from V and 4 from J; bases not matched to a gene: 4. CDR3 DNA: TGCGCCAGCAGCCCGACAGGGGGTGCAGATACGCAGTATTTT. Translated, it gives CASSPTGGADTQYF. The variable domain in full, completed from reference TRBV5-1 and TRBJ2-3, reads KAGVTQTPRYLIKTRGQQVTLSCSPISGHRSVSWYQQTPGQGLQFLFEYFSETQRNKGNFPGRFSGRQFSNSRSEMNVSTLELGDSALYLCASSPTGGADTQYFGPGTRLTVL.

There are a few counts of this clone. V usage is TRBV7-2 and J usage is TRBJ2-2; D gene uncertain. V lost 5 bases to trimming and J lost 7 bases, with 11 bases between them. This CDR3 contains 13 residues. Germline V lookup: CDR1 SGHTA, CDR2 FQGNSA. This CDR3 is CASSRSRNGELFF. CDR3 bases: TGTGCCAGCAGCCGTAGCCGGAACGGGGAGCTGTTTTTT.

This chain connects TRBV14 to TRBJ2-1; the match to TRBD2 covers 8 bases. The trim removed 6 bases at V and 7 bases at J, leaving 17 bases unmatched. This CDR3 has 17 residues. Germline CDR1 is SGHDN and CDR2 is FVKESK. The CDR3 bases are TGTGCCAGCAGTGACCTCGGTGACGGGAGGGCCGGGAATGAGCAGTTCTTC. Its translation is CASSDLGDGRAGNEQFF.

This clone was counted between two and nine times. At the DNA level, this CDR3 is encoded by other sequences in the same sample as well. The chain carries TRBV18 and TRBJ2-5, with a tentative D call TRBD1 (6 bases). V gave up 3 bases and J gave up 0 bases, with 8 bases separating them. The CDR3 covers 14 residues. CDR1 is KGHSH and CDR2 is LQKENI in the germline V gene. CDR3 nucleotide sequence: TGTGCCAGCTCACCCGGACAGTACCAAGAGACCCAGTACTTC. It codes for CASSPGQYQETQYF.

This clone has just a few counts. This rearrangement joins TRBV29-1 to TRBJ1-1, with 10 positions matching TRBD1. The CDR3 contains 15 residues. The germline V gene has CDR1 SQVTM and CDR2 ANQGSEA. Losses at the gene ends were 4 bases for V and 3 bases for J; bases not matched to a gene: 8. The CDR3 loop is CSVAPGQGMDTEAFF. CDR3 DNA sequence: TGCAGCGTTGCACCGGGACAGGGGATGGACACTGAAGCTTTCTTT.

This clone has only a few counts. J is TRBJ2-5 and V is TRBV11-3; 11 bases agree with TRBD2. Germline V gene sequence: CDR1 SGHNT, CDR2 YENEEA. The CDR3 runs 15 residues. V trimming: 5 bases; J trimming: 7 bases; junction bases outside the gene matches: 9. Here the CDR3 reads CASSQTGTSGMTQYF. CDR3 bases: TGTGCCAGCAGCCAGACCGGGACTAGCGGTATGACCCAGTACTTC.